These 18 T cell receptor beta chains originate from one sample sequenced in a study of post-analysis software for immune sequencing data. Unique molecular identifiers were carried by the TCR beta cDNA libraries. Using its own MiXCR run on the PCR reads, TCRdb lists one record per CDR3 protein. The data contain hundreds of thousands of distinct CDR3 sequences, roughly three fifths of them singletons. For these receptors, no antigen is known. Whole-study results and caveats: A few TRBV segments occurring more often in patients than controls included TRBV5-6, TRBV5-1 and TRBV20-1.

The source material was blood. The receptors were gathered from a girl aged 2-10 years with multiple sclerosis.

The chain carries TRBV20-1 and TRBJ1-5; 7 bases align to TRBD1. V lost 6 bases, J lost 7 bases, and 9 bases stayed unmatched. The germline CDR1 and CDR2 sequences are DFQATT and SNEGSKA (reference sequence). The CDR3 has 13 residues. Here the CDR3 DNA reads TGCAGTGCGGTAAACAGGGGCGAACAGCCCCAGCATTTT. Translated: CSAVNRGEQPQHF.

This clonotype was found once. The chain's CDR3 is CASSRTGSRGYTF. DNA of the CDR3: TGTGCCAGCTCGAGAACAGGGTCGCGTGGCTACACCTTC. This chain links TRBV28 with TRBJ1-2; maybe TRBD1 (6 bases). Germline V gives CDR1 MDHEN, CDR2 SYDVKM. This CDR3 has 13 residues. V was trimmed by 8 bases and J by 7 bases, leaving 17 bases between them.

The CDR3 here is CASSPNTGKTQYF. The CDR3 nucleotides read TGTGCCAGCAGCCCCAACACGGGAAAGACCCAGTACTTC. The genes are TRBV7-9 and TRBJ2-5, with D tentatively TRBD2 (5 bases). Germline V gene data show CDR1 as SEHNR and CDR2 as FQNEAQ (reference sequence). V gave up 5 bases and J gave up 6 bases, with 13 bases separating them. The CDR3 has 13 residues.

With respect to this clonotype: Relative to the germline gene, one junction end is altered; a read error may explain this. The rearrangement joins TRBV2 to TRBJ2-5, with D possibly matching TRBD2 (6 bases). The germline V gene has CDR1 SNHLY and CDR2 FYNNEI. The CDR3 has 14 amino acids. In nucleotides, the CDR3 is TGTGCCAGCAGTGAGGAGGGTGTGGGAGAGCCCCAGTACTTC. Translated: CASSEEGVGEPQYF.

The rearrangement links TRBV7-2 to TRBJ1-1; 8 bases agree with TRBD1. CDR3 size: 13 residues. The trim removed 6 bases at V and 6 bases at J, leaving 6 bases unmatched. Germline CDR1 reads SGHTA; CDR2 reads FQGNSA. The CDR3 loop is CASRGQELSEAFF. As DNA, the CDR3 is TGTGCCAGCAGGGGACAGGAACTTTCTGAAGCTTTCTTT.

J is TRBJ1-5 and V is TRBV20-1; D is ambiguous. In germline, CDR1 is DFQATT, CDR2 SNEGSKA (reference sequence). V lost 4 bases, J lost 1 base, and 11 bases lay in between. This CDR3 is 14 amino acids long. CDR3 in DNA: TGCAGTGCTAACGCGGGTGCAAGCAATCAGCCCCAGCATTTT. Translating it yields CSANAGASNQPQHF.

The rearrangement joins TRBV7-2 to TRBJ1-2; D ambiguous. Germline-derived CDR1 and CDR2 are SGHTA and FQGNSA. Trimming pared 5 bases from V and 11 bases from J, leaving 21 bases between. There are 14 residues in the CDR3. The CDR3 loop is CASSQGVRARPYTF. For the CDR3, the DNA is TGTGCCAGCAGCCAAGGAGTGCGGGCGAGGCCATACACCTTC.

The rearrangement uses TRBV6-2 or TRBV6-3 and TRBJ2-1; D is uncertain. Germline loops: CDR1 MNHEY, CDR2 SVGEGT. Trimming pared 5 bases from V and 4 bases from J, leaving 12 bases between. The CDR3 covers 14 residues. The CDR3 protein is CASSDVSGYNEQFF. The CDR3 nucleotides are TGTGCCAGCAGTGACGTCTCCGGATACAATGAGCAGTTCTTC.

This clonotype was counted a few times. The chain links TRBV20-1 to TRBJ2-5; maybe TRBD1 (6 bases). The CDR3 spans 14 residues. With 5 bases removed from V and 4 bases from J, the gap between germline ends came to 17 bases. The germline CDR1 and CDR2 sequences are DFQATT and SNEGSKA (reference sequence). The CDR3 sequence: CSAGVQGLGETQYF. CDR3 coding DNA: TGCAGTGCTGGAGTACAGGGATTGGGAGAGACCCAGTACTTC.

The V call is TRBV7-3, the J call TRBJ2-2, with D possibly called TRBD1 or TRBD2 (6 bases each). Germline lookup yields CDR1 SGHTA and CDR2 FQGTGA. This CDR3 is 17 amino acids long. V lost 4 bases and J lost 6, with 21 bases in between. The CDR3 loop reads CASSSSPGAGMAGELFF. CDR3 DNA sequence: TGTGCCAGCAGCTCGTCGCCGGGGGCGGGAATGGCCGGGGAGCTGTTTTTT.

The chain joins TRBV6-5 to TRBJ1-5; possibly TRBD1 for D (5 bases). Germline V gene data show CDR1 as MNHEY and CDR2 as SVGAGI. V was trimmed by 6 bases and J by 0 bases, leaving 9 bases between them. CDR3 length: 14 amino acids. CDR3 region: CASRRQYSNQPQHF. CDR3 nucleotide sequence: TGTGCCAGCAGACGACAGTATAGCAATCAGCCCCAGCATTTT.

There are many counts of this clonotype. The chain combines TRBV20-1 with TRBJ2-7; D gene unclear. Germline CDR1 reads DFQATT; CDR2 reads SNEGSKA (reference sequence). The length of the CDR3 is 13 residues. Trimming removed 6 bases at V and 0 bases at J, with 12 bases between. Here the CDR3 DNA reads TGCAGTGCCGCATCCGCAGTCTCCTACGAGCAGTACTTC. Translation gives CSAASAVSYEQYF.

This clonotype occurred a few times. V is TRBV20-1 and J is TRBJ2-5; perhaps TRBD1 as D (5 bases). The J call is uncertain, as TRBJ2-7 better fits the DNA end. CDR3 length: 13 residues. Germline V gene data show CDR1 as DFQATT and CDR2 as SNEGSKA (reference sequence). The CDR3 region has the DNA TGCAGTGCTCGAACTCCAGGGAAATACGAGCAGTACTTC. Amino acid sequence: CSARTPGKYEQYF.

The chain links TRBV5-1 to TRBJ2-1, with 7 bases that match TRBD1. After removal of 4 bases from V and 2 bases from J, the junction contained 9 bases not matched to a gene. Germline assignment: CDR1 SGHRS and CDR2 YFSETQ. This CDR3 has 16 amino acids. The CDR3 reads CASSPEVQGPYNEQFF. In DNA form, the CDR3 reads TGCGCCAGCAGCCCCGAGGTACAGGGGCCCTACAATGAGCAGTTCTTC.

This clonotype has a handful of counts. The V gene is TRBV20-1, the J gene TRBJ2-3; tentatively, D is TRBD1 (5 bases). The V end was cut by 5 bases, the J end by 1 base, with 16 bases between. CDR1 DFQATT and CDR2 SNEGSKA come from the germline V gene (reference sequence). The CDR3 is made up of 15 amino acids. Here the CDR3 reads CSALKRQGGTDTQYF. The CDR3 nucleotides read TGCAGTGCTCTCAAGAGGCAGGGCGGCACAGATACGCAGTATTTT.

DNA for the CDR3: TGCGCCAGCAGCCAACTCCTGGGACAGGGGGGTAATGAGCAGTTCTTC. Translating it yields CASSQLLGQGGNEQFF. The J gene is TRBJ2-1, the V gene TRBV5-1, with 11 bases aligning to TRBD1. The CDR3 totals 16 residues. CDR1 and CDR2 from the germline V gene are SGHRS and YFSETQ. Trimming removed 4 bases from V and 7 bases from J; junction bases left unmatched: 10. The variable domain in full, with the rest retrieved from reference TRBV5-1 and TRBJ2-1, is KAGVTQTPRYLIKTRGQQVTLSCSPISGHRSVSWYQQTPGQGLQFLFEYFSETQRNKGNFPGRFSGRQFSNSRSEMNVSTLELGDSALYLCASSQLLGQGGNEQFFGPGTRLTVL.

V usage is TRBV10-3 and J usage is TRBJ2-3; TRBD1 is a possible D gene (8 bases). V was cut by 6 bases and J by 6 bases, with 16 bases left in between. The CDR3 contains 14 residues. Germline CDR1 reads ENHRY; CDR2 reads SYGVKD. DNA for the CDR3: TGTGCCATCAGGACCGGACAGGGAGGGGATACGCAGTATTTT. Translated, it gives CAIRTGQGGDTQYF.

In its sample, this clonotype was seen a few times. Here the CDR3 reads CASSPVARSIETQYF. CDR3 in DNA: TGTGCCAGCAGCCCCGTGGCCCGGTCAATTGAGACCCAGTACTTC. The V gene is TRBV5-4, the J gene TRBJ2-5; D remains ambiguous. Germline CDR1 SGHNT, CDR2 YYREEE (reference sequence). Trimming left V 4 bases short and J 5 bases short, with 18 bases between. The CDR3 is 15 residues long. The entire variable domain, with the rest obtained from reference TRBV5-4 and TRBJ2-5, is as follows: ETGVTQSPTHLIKTRGQQVTLRCSSQSGHNTVSWYQQALGQGPQFIFQYYREEENGRGNFPPRFSGLQFPNYSSELNVNALELDDSALYLCASSPVARSIETQYFGPGTRLLVL.